Listed here are 19 T cell receptor beta chains from one sample, sequenced in a study of PD-L1 blockade in urothelial cancer. As to time point: pretreatment peripheral blood. Sequencing used immunoSEQ multiplex PCR; TCRdb keeps in-frame clones, though not all of them. The sample has roughly 90,000 clones; around 89% are singletons. Sample: PBMCs, taken around atezolizumab (anti-PD-L1) treatment. Source of these receptors: a woman of 80 years or more with urothelial cancer.

The genes are TRBV7-9 and TRBJ2-7, with a possible D match to TRBD1 (8 bases). The length of the CDR3 is 15 residues. CDR1 and CDR2 (germline): SEHNR, FQNEAQ (reference sequence). V was shortened by 5 bases and J by 3 bases, with 17 bases between the two germline ends. CDR3 in amino acids: CASSPEGGTGYEQYF. In DNA, the CDR3 is TGTGCCAGCAGCCCCGAGGGGGGGACAGGCTACGAGCAGTACTTC.

The CDR3 bases are TGCGCCAGCAGCCAGAATAGCGGGAGGGTCAATGAGCAGTTCTTC. This translates into CASSQNSGRVNEQFF. The chain has TRBV4-1 and TRBJ2-1; 11 nucleotides match TRBD2. Germline trimming cut 3 bases from V and 6 bases from J; bases unmatched to any gene: 4. There are 15 residues in the CDR3. Germline values: CDR1 MGHRA, CDR2 YSYEKL.

The chain links TRBV15 to TRBJ2-1, with 16 bases that match TRBD2. The CDR3 has 18 residues. After removal of 6 bases from V and 2 bases from J, the junction contained 7 bases not matched to a gene. Germline V gene sequence: CDR1 LNHNV, CDR2 YYDKDF (reference sequence). The CDR3 loop is CATRGGTSGRATYNEQFF. For the CDR3, the DNA is TGTGCCACCAGGGGCGGGACTAGCGGGAGGGCCACCTACAATGAGCAGTTCTTC.

The V and J genes are TRBV4-1 and TRBJ2-1; 11 nucleotides match TRBD2. This CDR3 spans 17 amino acids. Germline V gene sequence: CDR1 MGHRA, CDR2 YSYEKL. V dropped 1 base and J dropped 6; count of bases not matched to a gene: 8. DNA of the CDR3: TGCGCCAGCAGCCAAGCGGGGACTAGCGGTAGCTTCAATGAGCAGTTCTTC. This sequence encodes CASSQAGTSGSFNEQFF.

The chain links TRBV9 to TRBJ1-1; 7 nucleotides align to TRBD1. V dropped 4 bases and J dropped 3; count of bases not matched to a gene: 6. CDR1 and CDR2 from the germline V gene are SGDLS and YYNGEE. This CDR3 has 14 amino acids. The CDR3 DNA follows: TGTGCCAGCAGCCCCAACAGGGGATACACTGAAGCTTTCTTT. Translating gives CASSPNRGYTEAFF.

The chain is built from TRBV18 and TRBJ2-5; TRBD1 matches 9 bases. There are 17 residues in the CDR3. Trimming cost V 3 bases and J 4 bases; bases outside gene matches: 12. Per the germline V gene, CDR1 is KGHSH and CDR2 is LQKENI. Written as DNA, the CDR3 is TGTGCCAGCTCACCCGGTGGTCGGGACAGGGTAATAGAGACCCAGTACTTC. This encodes CASSPGGRDRVIETQYF.

This chain connects TRBV7-8 to TRBJ2-1, with 7 bases matching TRBD1. CDR3 length: 20 residues. V was clipped by 3 bases and J by 0 bases; unmatched bases: 17. Per germline, CDR1 SGHVS and CDR2 FQNEAQ. CDR3 bases: TGTGCCAGCAGCTTCCCCGATAGCCTAACAGGGGTTTACTCCTACAATGAGCAGTTCTTC. This gives the protein CASSFPDSLTGVYSYNEQFF. The whole variable domain, filled in from reference TRBV7-8 and TRBJ2-1, reads GAGVSQSPRYKVAKRGQDVALRCDPISGHVSLFWYQQALGQGPEFLTYFQNEAQLDKSGLPSDRFFAERPEGSVSTLKIQRTQQEDSAVYLCASSFPDSLTGVYSYNEQFFGPGTRLTVL.

The chain employs TRBV5-1 and TRBJ2-1, with D unresolved. The CDR3 totals 13 residues. Germline CDR1 SGHRS, CDR2 YFSETQ. V was clipped by 1 base and J by 7 bases, with 9 bases between them. CDR3 sequence: CASSLFSENEQFF. The CDR3 DNA follows: TGCGCCAGCAGCTTGTTCAGCGAGAATGAGCAGTTCTTC.

This clone was found once. This chain links TRBV7-9 with TRBJ2-1, with D uncertain. The CDR3 spans 15 residues. Germline CDR1 SEHNR, CDR2 FQNEAQ (reference sequence). V lost 5 bases to trimming and J lost 0 bases, with 11 bases between them. The CDR3: CASSPDSSSYNEQFF. The CDR3 DNA reads as TGTGCCAGCAGCCCCGACTCCAGCTCCTACAATGAGCAGTTCTTC.

CDR3 nucleotide sequence: TGTGCCAGCAGGAATCAGCTAGCGGGAGGATACGAGCAGTACTTC. As protein: CASRNQLAGGYEQYF. The chain has TRBV6-1 and TRBJ2-7, with TRBD2 matching over 11 bases. The CDR3 is 15 residues long. Germline CDR1 and CDR2: MNHNS and SASEGT. The junction had 8 bases not matched to a gene; V was cut back by 6 bases and J by 4 bases.

A single count supports this clone. The gene calls are TRBV19 and TRBJ2-1, with TRBD1 as a possible D gene (6 bases). There are 13 residues in the CDR3. Trimming stripped 9 bases from V and 3 bases from J, with 12 bases between. Germline V lookup: CDR1 LNHDA, CDR2 SQIVND (reference sequence). The CDR3 coding sequence is TGTGCCAGCCGAGGGGGAGTCTACAATGAGCAGTTCTTC. Its translation: CASRGGVYNEQFF. The full variable domain, its missing parts supplied by reference TRBV19 and TRBJ2-1, is DGGITQSPKYLFRKEGQNVTLSCEQNLNHDAMYWYRQDPGQGLRLIYYSQIVNDFQKGDIAEGYSVSREKKESFPLTVTSAQKNPTAFYLCASRGGVYNEQFFGPGTRLTVL.

The chain carries TRBV14 and TRBJ2-1, with TRBD2 matching over 9 bases. J gave up 0 bases and V 5 bases, and 5 bases lay outside the gene matches. This CDR3 spans 16 amino acids. CDR1 and CDR2 (germline): SGHDN, FVKESK. The CDR3: CASSFFSGSSYNEQFF. CDR3 coding DNA: TGTGCCAGCAGCTTTTTTAGCGGGAGCTCCTACAATGAGCAGTTCTTC.

V gene TRBV7-2 combines with J gene TRBJ1-2; 8 nucleotides line up with TRBD1. Germline assignment: CDR1 SGHTA and CDR2 FQGNSA. J gave up 4 bases and V 5 bases, and 6 bases lay outside the gene matches. The CDR3 contains 14 residues. CDR3 in amino acids: CASSRDRTTYGYTF. DNA for the CDR3: TGTGCCAGCAGCCGGGACAGGACAACCTATGGCTACACCTTC.

The V call is TRBV7-8, the J call TRBJ1-2; D uncertain. The CDR3 has 17 amino acids. Germline V lookup: CDR1 SGHVS, CDR2 FQNEAQ. V was trimmed by 2 bases and J by 8 bases, leaving 24 bases between them. In DNA form, the CDR3 reads TGTGCCAGCAGCTTAACGGTGAGGGCAGAGGACGGGGAAGGCTACACCTTC. Its protein is CASSLTVRAEDGEGYTF.

The V and J genes are TRBV6-5 and TRBJ1-2; D call uncertain. Germline V lookup: CDR1 MNHEY, CDR2 SVGAGI. This CDR3 comprises 13 residues. Trimming removed 4 bases at V and 5 bases at J, with 11 bases between. The CDR3 loop is CASSLLGQYGYTF. CDR3 nucleotide sequence: TGTGCCAGCAGTTTGCTTGGGCAGTATGGCTACACCTTC.

The gene calls are TRBV5-5 and TRBJ1-1, with D unresolved. The CDR3 is made up of 14 amino acids. The germline V and J ends were trimmed by 1 base and 1 base, with 8 bases remaining between them. The germline V gene has CDR1 SGHKS and CDR2 YYEKEE (reference sequence). The chain's CDR3 is CASSLLQKNTEAFF. CDR3 DNA sequence: TGTGCCAGCAGCTTGTTACAAAAGAACACTGAAGCTTTCTTT.

The rearrangement uses TRBV20-1 and TRBJ1-1; D gene uncertain. The ends were cut back, 4 bases at V and 8 bases at J, with 11 bases in the middle. The CDR3 has 11 residues. Germline CDR1 and CDR2: DFQATT and SNEGSKA (reference sequence). The CDR3 spells CSATDREEAFF. As DNA, the CDR3 is TGCAGTGCTACGGACCGGGAAGAAGCTTTCTTT.

The chain links TRBV30 to TRBJ1-3, with 7 bases aligning to TRBD1. J lost 15 bases, V lost 0 bases, and 8 bases had no gene match. Germline CDR1 GTSNPN, CDR2 SVGIG (reference sequence). The CDR3 length is 12 residues. For the CDR3, the DNA is TGTGCCTGGAGTGTACTTCGGCAGGGGGGATATTTT. Translated, it gives CAWSVLRQGGYF.

The chain joins TRBV7-9 to TRBJ2-7; 9 bases map to TRBD1. The V segment lost 5 bases and the J segment 5 bases; nucleotides outside the gene matches: 13. CDR1 and CDR2 (germline): SEHNR, FQNEAQ (reference sequence). The length of the CDR3 is 16 residues. This CDR3 reads CASSPPGQGRGHEQYF. In DNA form, the CDR3 reads TGTGCCAGCAGCCCCCCGGGACAGGGAAGGGGTCACGAGCAGTACTTC.